This T cell receptor (beta chain) was recorded in a study of CD8 T cells in ankylosing spondylitis. TCRdb processed the 5' RACE reads anew with MiXCR; each CDR3 protein has one entry. Found here are a few hundred thousand distinct CDR3 sequences, around 20% of them singletons; the top ten hold approximately 15%. This clonotype occurred a few times. Its antigen remains unidentified. Whole-study results and caveats: Ankylosing spondylitis blood appeared to carry a characteristic TCR beta motif of several highly homologous variants.

The V end was cut by 2 bases, the J end by 0 bases, with 13 bases between. Per germline, CDR1 MNHEY and CDR2 SMNVEV (reference sequence). The CDR3 loop spans 17 amino acids. The sequencing input was blood, either unsorted or a sorted T cell fraction (not recorded which). This TCR was sampled from a male donor with ankylosing spondylitis. The chain uses TRBV27 and TRBJ1-4, with D perhaps TRBD1 (5 bases). The CDR3 bases are TGTGCCAGCAGTTTAGTCTTAGGGGAAACAACTAATGAAAAACTGTTTTTT. This gives the protein CASSLVLGETTNEKLFF.